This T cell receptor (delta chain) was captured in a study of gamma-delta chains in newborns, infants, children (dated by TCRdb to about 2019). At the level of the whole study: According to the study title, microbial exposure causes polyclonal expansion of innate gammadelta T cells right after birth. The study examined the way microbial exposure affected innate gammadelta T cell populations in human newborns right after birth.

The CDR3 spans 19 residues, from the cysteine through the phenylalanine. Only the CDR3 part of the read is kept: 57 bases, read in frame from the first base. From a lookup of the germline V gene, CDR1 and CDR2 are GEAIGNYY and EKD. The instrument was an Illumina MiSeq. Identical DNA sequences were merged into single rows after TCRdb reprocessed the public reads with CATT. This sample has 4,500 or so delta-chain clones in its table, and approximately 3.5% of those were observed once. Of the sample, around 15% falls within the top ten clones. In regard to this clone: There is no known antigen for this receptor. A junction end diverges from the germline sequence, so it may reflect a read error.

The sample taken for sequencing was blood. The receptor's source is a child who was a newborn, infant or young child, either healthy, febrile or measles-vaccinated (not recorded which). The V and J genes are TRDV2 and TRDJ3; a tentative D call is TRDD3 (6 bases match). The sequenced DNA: TGTGCATGTGACACCATTCTGGGGTCTGGCTCCTGGGACACCCGACAGATGTTTTTC. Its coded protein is CACDTILGSGSWDTRQMFF.